This T cell receptor (beta chain) emerged from a study of shared clonotypes between healthy human individuals. The CDR3 runs 12 residues. The protocol was immunoSEQ multiplex PCR, while the TCRdb copy is restricted to in-frame clones and leaves out a portion. The repertoire holds approximately 1.1 million clones, with 75% to 80% as singletons. In its sample, this clone was seen a few times. The chain has TRBV21-1 and TRBJ1-4. TRBV21-1 is shown as a pseudogene. The clonotype comes from a man between 18 and 35 years old in good health. Some clones in this sample may be carry-over from other donors' samples. The sample was memory CD4+ T cells from PBMCs. Sample subset: CD45RA-negative fraction. CDR3 region: CASSKRGQKLFF. As DNA, the CDR3 is TGTGCCAGCAGCAAACGGGGGCAAAAACTGTTTTTT.